The 22 T cell receptor beta chains below were found in one sample sequenced in a study of CD8+CD57+ T cells in acquired aplastic anemia. In patients chosen for sequencing, flow cytometry had shown CD8+CD57+ cell expansion. According to the study, genomic DNA was the template for TCR beta VDJ and CDR3 profiling. MiXCR, run by TCRdb on the reads, gives a single entry per CDR3 protein. This sample has roughly 200,000 distinct CDR3 sequences, with about 60% found just once. The sample taken for sequencing was sorted CD4+, CD8+, or CD8+CD57+ T cells (not recorded which) from PBMCs. Source of these receptors: a human donor with aplastic anemia.

This clonotype was recorded many times. The chain is built from TRBV19 and TRBJ2-3; D is unclear. The CDR3 sequence is 13 residues long. Germline V gives CDR1 LNHDA, CDR2 SQIVND (reference sequence). Trimming took off 7 bases at V and 2 bases at J, with 10 bases between the two ends. The CDR3 reads CASTPPNTDTQYF. The DNA of the CDR3 is TGTGCCAGTACCCCTCCGAACACAGATACGCAGTATTTT.

This clonotype came up many times. V gene TRBV7-9 combines with J gene TRBJ2-7; D could derive from TRBD1 or TRBD2 (5 bases each). This CDR3 is built from 15 residues. Germline CDR1 and CDR2: SEHNR and FQNEAQ (reference sequence). Trimming removed 6 bases at V and 5 bases at J, with 20 bases between. Written as DNA, the CDR3 is TGTGCCAGCAGTCACCCGCCGAGGGGCCTCCACGAGCAGTACTTC. As protein: CASSHPPRGLHEQYF.

The V call is TRBV10-3, the J call TRBJ2-7; 10 bases line up with TRBD2. The germline gives CDR1 ENHRY, CDR2 SYGVKD. The CDR3 extends over 17 amino acids. Unmatched junction bases numbered 20, after V lost 10 bases and J lost 5 bases. The DNA of the CDR3 is TGTGCCACCGCCGACAGCGGGAGGGCCCTTATTATGAACGAGCAGTACTTC. Its translation: CATADSGRALIMNEQYF.

This clonotype was observed many times. The genes are TRBV10-1 and TRBJ2-3, with 12 bases fitting TRBD2. After removal of 2 bases from V and 0 bases from J, the junction contained 3 bases not matched to a gene. CDR1 is WNHNN and CDR2 is SYGVQD in the germline V gene (reference sequence). CDR3 size: 17 residues. Here the CDR3 DNA reads TGCGCCAGCAGTGAGACCACTAGCGGGGGGAGCACAGATACGCAGTATTTT. Amino acid sequence: CASSETTSGGSTDTQYF.

This clonotype was seen only a few times. J is TRBJ1-3 and V is TRBV9; no definite D call. CDR1 and CDR2 (germline): SGDLS, YYNGEE. The V gene lost 5 bases and the J gene lost 0 bases, with 9 bases spanning the gap. The CDR3 has 14 amino acids. This CDR3 is CASRADFSGNTIYF. The CDR3 DNA reads TGTGCCAGCAGAGCAGACTTCTCTGGAAACACCATATATTTT. The complete variable domain, with remaining parts taken from reference TRBV9 and TRBJ1-3, reads DSGVTQTPKHLITATGQRVTLRCSPRSGDLSVYWYQQSLDQGLQFLIQYYNGEERAKGNILERFSAQQFPDLHSELNLSSLELGDSALYFCASRADFSGNTIYFGEGSWLTVV.

This clonotype was detected ten times or more. The chain recombines TRBV3-1 with TRBJ1-5; D uncertain. Germline CDR1 LGHDT, CDR2 YNNKEL (reference sequence). The CDR3 has 14 amino acids. Trimming removed 0 bases at V and 9 bases at J, with 12 bases between. The CDR3 sequence: CASSQDQNSWPQHF. The CDR3 region has the DNA TGTGCCAGCAGCCAAGATCAGAACTCTTGGCCCCAGCATTTT.

The chain is built from TRBV18 and TRBJ1-1, with D uncertain. The CDR3 sequence is 13 residues long. Deletions cut 1 base from V and 6 bases from J, with 9 bases between. Germline CDR1 KGHSH, CDR2 LQKENI. The CDR3, as DNA: TGTGCCAGCTCACCACAGAACGACGCTGAAGCTTTCTTT. This translates into CASSPQNDAEAFF.

The chain has TRBV20-1 and TRBJ1-4, with D possibly being TRBD1 (5 bases). Germline assignment: CDR1 DFQATT and CDR2 SNEGSKA (reference sequence). The CDR3 runs 14 residues. V was trimmed by 5 bases and J by 0 bases, leaving 10 bases between them. The CDR3 loop is CSASGGTTNEKLFF. Written as DNA, the CDR3 is TGCAGTGCTTCTGGGGGGACAACTAATGAAAAACTGTTTTTT.

Comment on this clonotype: This is likely a read error, given that the CDR3 carries no conserved phenylalanine or tryptophan at its end. Because the CDR3's place on the DNA is in doubt, the DNA is left out and the CDR3 is given as listed by TCRdb. The J gene is TRBJ2-2, the V gene TRBV4-1; the tabulated D call, TRBD1, remains unverified against the DNA. Germline V gene data show CDR1 as MGHRA and CDR2 as YSYEKL. Including both end residues, the CDR3 is 12 amino acids long. CDR3 loop: CASSHGLDRGGI.

This rearrangement joins TRBV20-1 to TRBJ2-7; 9 nucleotides agree with TRBD1. This CDR3 has 14 amino acids. V trimming: 6 bases; J trimming: 2 bases; junction bases outside the gene matches: 8. The V gene's germline CDR1 is DFQATT and CDR2 SNEGSKA (reference sequence). The CDR3: CSARLGDRAYEQYF. The DNA for the CDR3 is TGCAGTGCCAGACTGGGGGACAGGGCCTACGAGCAGTACTTC.

This sequence joins TRBV15 and TRBJ2-7; TRBD1 matches at 9 bases. The V segment lost 5 bases and the J segment 3 bases; nucleotides outside the gene matches: 5. Germline V gives CDR1 LNHNV, CDR2 YYDKDF (reference sequence). The CDR3 spans 14 residues. The DNA of the CDR3 is TGTGCCACCAGCGGCCGGGACAGGGACTACGAGCAGTACTTC. Protein sequence: CATSGRDRDYEQYF.

The rearrangement joins TRBV7-8 to TRBJ2-2; no firm D call. The CDR3 loop spans 13 amino acids. Germline CDR1 SGHVS, CDR2 FQNEAQ. V was pared by 2 bases and J by 10 bases, with 11 bases between. CDR3 sequence (DNA): TGTGCCAGCAGCTTAAGCAGCGCGGAGGAGCTGTTTTTT. Translated, it gives CASSLSSAEELFF.

The genes are TRBV9 and TRBJ1-1; D is perhaps TRBD1 (6 bases). Germline V gene lookup returns CDR1 SGDLS and CDR2 YYNGEE. V was cut by 4 bases and J by 4 bases, with 14 bases left in between. The CDR3 is 14 amino acids. The CDR3 loop reads CASSPRQAFTEAFF. The CDR3 nucleotides read TGTGCCAGCAGCCCTCGACAGGCGTTCACTGAAGCTTTCTTT. Supplemented by reference TRBV9 and TRBJ1-1, the full variable domain reads DSGVTQTPKHLITATGQRVTLRCSPRSGDLSVYWYQQSLDQGLQFLIQYYNGEERAKGNILERFSAQQFPDLHSELNLSSLELGDSALYFCASSPRQAFTEAFFGQGTRLTVV.

The J gene is TRBJ2-3, the V gene TRBV6-6; D is perhaps TRBD1 (5 bases). Trimming cost V 0 bases and J 2 bases, with 9 bases left between them. Germline V gene data show CDR1 as MNHNY and CDR2 as SVGAGI (reference sequence). There are 15 residues in the CDR3. The CDR3 is CASSYSGASTDTQYF. CDR3 coding DNA: TGTGCCAGCAGTTACTCAGGGGCCTCCACAGATACGCAGTATTTT.

This chain connects TRBV5-6 to TRBJ2-1, with D perhaps assigned TRBD1 or TRBD2 (5 bases each). Trimming took off 4 bases at V and 3 bases at J, with 14 bases between the two ends. CDR1 and CDR2 from the germline V gene are SGHDT and YYEEEE. The CDR3 has 15 amino acids. The DNA of the CDR3 is TGTGCCAGCAGCCTCCGGGGCAGGCTCTACAATGAGCAGTTCTTC. This gives the protein CASSLRGRLYNEQFF. Supplemented by reference TRBV5-6 and TRBJ2-1, the full variable domain reads DAGVTQSPTHLIKTRGQQVTLRCSPKSGHDTVSWYQQALGQGPQFIFQYYEEEERQRGNFPDRFSGHQFPNYSSELNVNALLLGDSALYLCASSLRGRLYNEQFFGPGTRLTVL.

The chain employs TRBV20-1 and TRBJ2-7; 9 nucleotides agree with TRBD1. The CDR3 is 14 amino acids. CDR1 is DFQATT and CDR2 is SNEGSKA in the germline V gene (reference sequence). V lost 2 bases, J lost 2 bases, and 4 bases stayed unmatched. The CDR3 protein is CSARPRDRAYEQYF. The CDR3 DNA follows: TGCAGTGCTAGACCCCGGGACAGGGCCTACGAGCAGTACTTC.

The chain couples TRBV7-6 to TRBJ1-1; D might be TRBD1 (6 bases). V lost 5 bases and J lost 4, with 26 bases in between. Germline V gene lookup returns CDR1 SGHVS and CDR2 FNYEAQ. The CDR3 is 18 residues long. CDR3 sequence: CASSRTFTGKEGTTEAFF. CDR3 in DNA: TGTGCCAGCAGCCGTACATTTACAGGGAAGGAGGGGACCACTGAAGCTTTCTTT. Filled out from reference TRBV7-6 and TRBJ1-1, the complete variable domain reads GAGVSQSPRYKVTKRGQDVALRCDPISGHVSLYWYRQALGQGPEFLTYFNYEAQQDKSGLPNDRFSAERPEGSISTLTIQRTEQRDSAMYRCASSRTFTGKEGTTEAFFGQGTRLTVV.

The chain carries TRBV29-1 and TRBJ1-2; TRBD1 matches at 10 bases. The CDR3 extends over 13 amino acids. The V gene's germline CDR1 is SQVTM and CDR2 ANQGSEA. V lost 4 bases, J lost 6 bases, and 5 bases stayed unmatched. CDR3 sequence reads: CSVVGQGKDGYTF. The CDR3, as DNA: TGCAGCGTTGTGGGACAGGGGAAGGATGGCTACACCTTC.

This chain joins TRBV7-6 and TRBJ1-5; possibly TRBD1 for D (6 bases). Germline V gives CDR1 SGHVS, CDR2 FNYEAQ. The CDR3 loop spans 15 amino acids. V was shortened by 1 base and J by 4 bases, with 11 bases between the two germline ends. For the CDR3, the DNA is TGTGCCAGCAGCTTAGTGACAGGTGGGAATCAGCCCCAGCATTTT. This gives the protein CASSLVTGGNQPQHF.

Here the CDR3 reads CATRQQHFYEQYF. CDR3 sequence (DNA): TGTGCCACTCGACAGCAACACTTCTACGAGCAGTACTTC. The chain combines TRBV7-9 with TRBJ2-7; tentatively, D is TRBD1 (5 bases). The CDR3 has 13 residues. Germline loops: CDR1 SEHNR, CDR2 FQNEAQ (reference sequence). V lost 10 bases to trimming and J lost 3 bases, with 16 bases between them.

This clonotype is a singleton in its sample. A much larger clone lies a single base off, so this may be a read error. The V and J genes are TRBV6-6 and TRBJ2-3, with 8 nucleotides matching TRBD1. CDR1 MNHNY and CDR2 SVGAGI come from the germline V gene (reference sequence). V gave up 5 bases and J gave up 2 bases; unmatched junction bases: 6. This CDR3 is built from 15 residues. CDR3 in amino acids: CASSELDRATDTQYF. The CDR3, as DNA: TGTGCCAGCAGTGAACTGGACAGGGCCACAGATACGCAGTATTTT.

This rearrangement joins TRBV7-9 to TRBJ1-2; the D is unclear. Germline V CDR1 and CDR2: SEHNR, FQNEAQ (reference sequence). V lost 8 bases and J 0 bases, leaving 13 bases between the germline ends. The CDR3 extends over 14 amino acids. DNA for the CDR3: TGTGCCAGCTACGCTGCCCGAGCTAACTATGGCTACACCTTC. Translated, it gives CASYAARANYGYTF.